What follows are 19 T cell receptor beta chains derived from one specimen sequenced in a study of T cells in women clearing cervical HPV infection. Only in-frame clones appear in the TCRdb table, and some are missing; sequencing was by immunoSEQ multiplex PCR. In total, the table holds around 24,000 clones. Material for sequencing was blood buffy coat. The receptors were sampled from a woman aged 18 to 75 with a cervical HPV16 infection that either progressed to CIN3+ or cleared (not recorded which).

About this clone itself: The CDR3 extends 3 residues past the end of the read, so its final part is completed from the germline J gene. V is TRBV5-4 and J is TRBJ1-3; a weak D match, TRBD1 (6 bases). The CDR3 length is 16 residues. Germline lookup yields CDR1 SGHNT and CDR2 YYREEE (reference sequence). Between the trimmed V and J ends, which lost 4 bases and 6 bases, there was a span of 20 bases. The part of the CDR3 DNA that was read is TGTGCCAGCAGCATTACCGGGACACCTGCCGCAAACACC. Translating gives CASSITGTPAANT. The full CDR3 reads CASSITGTPAANTIYF.

Comments on this clone: The read finishes 3 residues shy of the CDR3 end, and the germline J gene is used to complete it. This chain joins TRBV2 and TRBJ1-5, with 9 bases matching TRBD1. Germline CDR1 reads SNHLY; CDR2 reads FYNNEI. J lost 6 bases, V lost 4 bases, and 4 bases had no gene match. There are 14 residues in the CDR3. CDR3 residues: CASSVRQGGQPQHF. CDR3 DNA (partial): TGTGCCAGCAGTGTTAGACAGGGGGGTCAGCCC.

Partial CDR3 DNA: TGTGCCAGCAGCTCCTCGACAGGGGAGGGT. It specifies CASSSSTGEG. The full CDR3 sequence reads CASSSSTGEGQYF. The chain is built from TRBV7-2 and TRBJ2-4, with D possibly matching TRBD1 (8 bases). The CDR3 extends 3 residues past the end of the read, so its final part is completed from the germline J gene. CDR3 length: 13 amino acids. From germline, CDR1 is SGHTA and CDR2 FQGNSA.

As concerns this clone: The read terminates 3 residues before the CDR3 end, so the remaining end is supplied by the germline J gene. The chain has TRBV29-1 and TRBJ2-5; the D is unclear. The CDR3 is 15 residues long. The germline V gene has CDR1 SQVTM and CDR2 ANQGSEA. V lost 3 bases, J lost 0 bases, and 14 bases lay in between. The covered CDR3 bases are TGCAGCGTTGATGCCCCTTTAGAATACCAAGAGACC. Its translation: CSVDAPLEYQET. From start to end, the CDR3 is CSVDAPLEYQETQYF.

Notes on this clone: The read halts 3 residues ahead of the CDR3 end, with the missing end drawn from the germline J gene. The chain couples TRBV6-2 or TRBV6-3 to TRBJ2-2; the D gene is possibly TRBD2 (7 bases). The germline CDR1 and CDR2 sequences are MNHEY and SVGEGT. Trimming took off 5 bases at V and 1 base at J, with 8 bases between the two ends. The CDR3 consists of 14 residues. The sequenced CDR3 bases are TGTGCCAGCAGTAGGGGGGGGAACACCGGGGAG. Residues: CASSRGGNTGE. Given in full, the CDR3 is CASSRGGNTGELFF.

Concerning this clone itself: Read coverage stops 3 residues before the CDR3 terminus; the germline J gene supplies the remainder. The rearrangement joins TRBV11-3 to TRBJ1-4; no clear D. The CDR3 spans 14 residues. Germline assignment: CDR1 SGHNT and CDR2 YENEEA. The CDR3 bases that were read are TGTGCCAGCAGCCGAGGGCAGGTCAATTCACCA. This gives the protein CASSRGQVNSP. The CDR3 in full is CASSRGQVNSPLFF.

With respect to this clone: The read terminates 3 residues before the CDR3 end, so the remaining end is supplied by the germline J gene. The gene calls are TRBV19 and TRBJ1-2, with D uncertain. This CDR3 is 11 amino acids long. Per germline, CDR1 LNHDA and CDR2 SQIVND (reference sequence). Trimming removed 9 bases from V and 1 base from J, with 6 bases in between. CDR3 DNA (partial): TGTGCCAGCCAAATTAACTATGGC. The encoded protein is CASQINYG. The whole CDR3 sequence reads CASQINYGYTF.

Turning to this clone: The read halts 3 residues ahead of the CDR3 end, with the missing end drawn from the germline J gene. The chain recombines TRBV6-1 with TRBJ2-5; 7 nucleotides align to TRBD2. The trim removed 2 bases at V and 2 bases at J, leaving 8 bases unmatched. Germline CDR1 is MNHNS and CDR2 is SASEGT. The length of the CDR3 is 16 residues. The part of the CDR3 DNA that was read is TGTGCCAGCAGTGAAAGGATAGCGGGCTCTCAAGAGACC. Its protein is CASSERIAGSQET. The CDR3 reads in full as CASSERIAGSQETQYF.

Regarding this clone: The read ends 3 residues before the CDR3 terminus; that terminus is restored from the germline J gene. The chain carries TRBV5-5 and TRBJ2-1; TRBD1 matches 9 bases. With 3 bases clipped from V and 3 bases from J, the junction kept 4 bases outside the gene matches. CDR1 is SGHKS and CDR2 is YYEKEE in the germline V gene (reference sequence). The CDR3 loop spans 15 amino acids. The CDR3 reads CASSSTGQGYNEQFF. Incomplete CDR3 DNA: TGTGCCAGCAGCTCCACGGGACAGGGCTACAATGAG.

Comment on this clone: The read is 3 residues too short to cover the CDR3 end, so that end is filled in from the germline J gene. The rearrangement uses TRBV7-9 and TRBJ2-7, with TRBD2 matching 7 bases. There are 14 residues in the CDR3. The V and J ends lost 5 bases and 4 bases, in that order; junction bases with no gene match: 8. Germline V CDR1 and CDR2: SEHNR, FQNEAQ (reference sequence). The sequenced part of the CDR3 DNA is TGTGCCAGCAGCCCAGTACGGGGGGTGTACGAG. Its translation: CASSPVRGVYE. The entire CDR3 sequence reads CASSPVRGVYEQYF.

With respect to this clone: The read comes to an end 3 residues before the CDR3 does, leaving the germline J gene to fill in the end. The rearrangement joins TRBV18 to TRBJ2-5; D gene unclear. The V end lost 0 bases, the J end lost 4 bases, and 3 bases lay between the germline ends. Germline V lookup: CDR1 KGHSH, CDR2 LQKENI. This CDR3 contains 12 residues. The sequenced CDR3 bases are TGTGCCAGCTCACCACCAGGAGAGACC. Protein: CASSPPGET. In full, the CDR3 reads CASSPPGETQYF.

Turning to this clone: The CDR3 end lies 3 residues beyond the end of the read and is filled in from the germline J gene. V gene TRBV6-2 or TRBV6-3 combines with J gene TRBJ2-5, with TRBD2 identical over 11 bases. In germline, CDR1 is MNHEY, CDR2 SVGEGT. CDR3 length: 17 residues. Trimming at V came to 0 bases and at J to 7 bases, leaving 10 bases not matched to a gene. The sequenced part of the CDR3 DNA is TGTGCCAGCAGTTACTCACGGAGACTAGCGGGACCGGGGACC. This sequence encodes CASSYSRRLAGPGT. The whole CDR3 protein reads CASSYSRRLAGPGTQYF.

As to this clone: The read ends 3 residues early relative to the CDR3; the germline J gene fills the gap. The chain is built from TRBV12-5 and TRBJ2-2; 8 bases agree with TRBD1. The germline gives CDR1 LGHNT, CDR2 FRNRAP. With V trimmed by 0 bases and J by 6 bases, 0 bases remained unmatched. The CDR3 spans 14 residues. The chain's CDR3 is CASGLVQGAGELFF. The sequenced CDR3 bases are TGTGCTAGTGGTTTGGTACAGGGGGCCGGGGAG.

A note on this clone: The read terminates 3 residues ahead of where the CDR3 ends, so the germline J gene completes it. The J gene is TRBJ1-3, the V gene TRBV4-2; 7 bases line up with TRBD1. The ends lost 4 bases at V and 0 bases at J; junction bases unmatched: 12. The CDR3 sequence is 18 residues long. Looked up from germline, CDR1 is LGHNA and CDR2 is YNFKEQ. The CDR3: CASSRGQTLYDSGNTIYF. Partial CDR3 DNA: TGTGCCAGCAGCCGGGGACAGACATTATACGACTCTGGAAACACC.

As to this clone: The read comes to an end 3 residues before the CDR3 does, leaving the germline J gene to fill in the end. The chain joins TRBV20-1 to TRBJ2-3, with D hard to call. The CDR3 runs to 12 residues. Per the germline V gene, CDR1 is DFQATT and CDR2 is SNEGSKA (reference sequence). V lost 3 bases to trimming and J lost 2 bases, with 6 bases between them. CDR3 residues: CSASRPTDTQYF. The sequenced CDR3 bases are TGCAGTGCTAGTCGTCCCACAGATACG.

On this clone: The read falls 3 residues short of the CDR3 end, and the missing part is taken from the germline J gene. This chain joins TRBV18 and TRBJ2-5, with TRBD2 identical over 8 bases. Germline V lookup: CDR1 KGHSH, CDR2 LQKENI. With V trimmed by 6 bases and J by 2 bases, 8 bases remained unmatched. The CDR3 consists of 15 residues. The CDR3 sequence is CASSRRGGTQETQYF. Partial CDR3 DNA: TGTGCCAGCTCGCGACGCGGGGGGACTCAAGAGACC.

With respect to this clone: Sequencing ends 3 residues short of the CDR3 end; the germline J gene provides the rest. The V and J genes are TRBV7-2 and TRBJ2-5, with 7 bases fitting TRBD2. The CDR3 runs to 14 residues. After removal of 5 bases from V and 1 base from J, the junction contained 4 bases not matched to a gene. Germline CDR1 SGHTA, CDR2 FQGNSA. This CDR3 is CASSLGGSQETQYF. The CDR3 bases that were read are TGTGCCAGCAGCCTCGGGGGGTCCCAAGAGACC.

As for this clone: The missing CDR3 end, 3 residues past where the read stops, is filled in from the germline J gene. The chain has TRBV6-2 or TRBV6-3 and TRBJ1-1, with 8 bases fitting TRBD1. The CDR3 totals 14 residues. Germline trimming cut 7 bases from V and 5 bases from J; bases unmatched to any gene: 9. Germline CDR1 reads MNHEY; CDR2 reads SVGEGT. The DNA read from the CDR3 is TGTGCCAGCACCCGAAGGACAGGGAAAACTGAA. The encoded protein is CASTRRTGKTE. The CDR3 reads in full as CASTRRTGKTEAFF.

Concerning this clone: The read falls 3 residues short of the CDR3 end, and the missing part is taken from the germline J gene. Other DNA sequences from this sample encode an identical CDR3 as well. The chain carries TRBV6-2 or TRBV6-3 and TRBJ2-7; tentatively, D is TRBD1 (6 bases). There are 14 residues in the CDR3. CDR1 and CDR2 from the germline V gene are MNHEY and SVGEGT. V lost 0 bases and J lost 1, with 7 bases in between. CDR3 sequence reads: CASSYSGASYEQYF. The DNA read from the CDR3 is TGTGCCAGCAGTTACTCGGGGGCTTCCTACGAG.